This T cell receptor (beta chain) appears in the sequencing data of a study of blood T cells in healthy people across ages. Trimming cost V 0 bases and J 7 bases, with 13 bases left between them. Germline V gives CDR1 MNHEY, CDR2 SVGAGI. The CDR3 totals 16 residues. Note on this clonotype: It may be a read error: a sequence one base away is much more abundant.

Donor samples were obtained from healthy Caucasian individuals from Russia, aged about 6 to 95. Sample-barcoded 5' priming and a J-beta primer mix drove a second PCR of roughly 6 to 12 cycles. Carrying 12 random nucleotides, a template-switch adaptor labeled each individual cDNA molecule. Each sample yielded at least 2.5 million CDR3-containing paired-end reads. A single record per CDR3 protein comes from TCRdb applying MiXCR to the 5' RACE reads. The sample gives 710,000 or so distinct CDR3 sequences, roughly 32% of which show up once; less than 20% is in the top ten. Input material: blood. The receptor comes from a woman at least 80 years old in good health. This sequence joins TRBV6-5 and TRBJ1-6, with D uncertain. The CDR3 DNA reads TGTGCCAGCAGTTACTCGATCACCCGGGTGAATTCACCCCTCCACTTT. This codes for CASSYSITRVNSPLHF.